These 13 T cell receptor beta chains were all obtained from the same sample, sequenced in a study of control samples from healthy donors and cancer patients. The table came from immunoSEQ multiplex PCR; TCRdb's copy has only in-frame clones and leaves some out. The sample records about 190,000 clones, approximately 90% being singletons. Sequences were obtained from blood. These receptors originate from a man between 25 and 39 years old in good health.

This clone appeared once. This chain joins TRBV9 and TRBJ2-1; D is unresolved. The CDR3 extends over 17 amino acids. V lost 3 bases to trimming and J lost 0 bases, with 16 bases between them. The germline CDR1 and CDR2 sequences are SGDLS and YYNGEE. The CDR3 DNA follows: TGTGCCAGCAGCGCCCAAGGGCCACGCGGCTCCTACAATGAGCAGTTCTTC. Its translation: CASSAQGPRGSYNEQFF.

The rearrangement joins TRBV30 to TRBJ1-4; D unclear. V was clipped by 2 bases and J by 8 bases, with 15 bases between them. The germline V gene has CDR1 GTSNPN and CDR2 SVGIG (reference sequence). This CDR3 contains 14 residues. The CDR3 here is CAWSNHVGPEKLFF. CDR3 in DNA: TGTGCCTGGAGTAACCACGTGGGCCCCGAAAAACTGTTTTTT.

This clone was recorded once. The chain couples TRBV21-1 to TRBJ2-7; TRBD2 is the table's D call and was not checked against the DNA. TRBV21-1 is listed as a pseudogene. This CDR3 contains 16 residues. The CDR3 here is CASSKWPRRGSYEQYF. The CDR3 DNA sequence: TGTGCCAGCAGCAAATGGCCGCGGCGGGGTTCCTACGAGCAGTACTTC.

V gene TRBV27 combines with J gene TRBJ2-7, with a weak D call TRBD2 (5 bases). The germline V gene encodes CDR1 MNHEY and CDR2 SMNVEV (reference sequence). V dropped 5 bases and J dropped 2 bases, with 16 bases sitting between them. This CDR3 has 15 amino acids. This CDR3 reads CASSHSAGTAYEQYF. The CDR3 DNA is TGTGCCAGCAGTCATAGCGCCGGCACCGCCTACGAGCAGTACTTC.

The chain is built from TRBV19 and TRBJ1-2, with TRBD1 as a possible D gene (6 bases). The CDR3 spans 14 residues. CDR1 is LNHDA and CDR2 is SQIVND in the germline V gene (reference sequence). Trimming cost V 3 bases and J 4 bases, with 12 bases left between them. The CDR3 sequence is CASSIPSGVYGYTF. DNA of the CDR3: TGTGCCAGTAGTATCCCATCAGGGGTCTATGGCTACACCTTC. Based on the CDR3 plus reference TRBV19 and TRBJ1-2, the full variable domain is DGGITQSPKYLFRKEGQNVTLSCEQNLNHDAMYWYRQDPGQGLRLIYYSQIVNDFQKGDIAEGYSVSREKKESFPLTVTSAQKNPTAFYLCASSIPSGVYGYTFGSGTRLTVV.

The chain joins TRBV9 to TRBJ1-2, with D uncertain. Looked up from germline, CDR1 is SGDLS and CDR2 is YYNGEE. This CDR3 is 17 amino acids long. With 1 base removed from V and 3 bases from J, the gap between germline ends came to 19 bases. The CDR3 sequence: CASSVPESLGADYGYTF. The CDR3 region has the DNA TGTGCCAGCAGCGTACCCGAGAGTCTGGGAGCGGACTATGGCTACACCTTC.

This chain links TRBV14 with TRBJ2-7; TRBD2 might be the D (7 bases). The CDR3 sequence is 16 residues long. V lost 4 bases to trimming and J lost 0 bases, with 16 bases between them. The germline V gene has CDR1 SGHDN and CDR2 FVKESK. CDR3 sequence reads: CASSPYGGGASYEQYF. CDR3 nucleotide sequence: TGTGCCAGCAGCCCCTATGGTGGGGGGGCCTCCTACGAGCAGTACTTC.

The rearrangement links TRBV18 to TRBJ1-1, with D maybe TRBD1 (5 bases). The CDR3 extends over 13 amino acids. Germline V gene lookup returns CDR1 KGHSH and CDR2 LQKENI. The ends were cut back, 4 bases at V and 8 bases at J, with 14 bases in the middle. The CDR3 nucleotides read TGTGCCAGCTCACAAACCGGGACCCTAGAAGCTTTCTTT. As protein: CASSQTGTLEAFF.

CDR3 protein: CASSLEQNTGELFF. Written as DNA, the CDR3 is TGCGCCAGCAGCTTGGAACAGAACACCGGGGAGCTGTTTTTT. The chain combines TRBV5-1 with TRBJ2-2; D is ambiguous. Deletions cut 0 bases from V and 1 base from J, with 4 bases between. The V gene's germline CDR1 is SGHRS and CDR2 YFSETQ. The CDR3 is 14 amino acids.

CDR3 DNA sequence: TGCGCCAGCAGTCCCGGGACGGAGCAGTTCTTC. Amino acid sequence: CASSPGTEQFF. V usage is TRBV4-1 and J usage is TRBJ2-1; D could derive from TRBD1 or TRBD2 (5 bases each). The germline V and J ends were trimmed by 6 bases and 10 bases, with 10 bases remaining between them. The CDR3 loop spans 11 amino acids. Germline CDR1 reads MGHRA; CDR2 reads YSYEKL.

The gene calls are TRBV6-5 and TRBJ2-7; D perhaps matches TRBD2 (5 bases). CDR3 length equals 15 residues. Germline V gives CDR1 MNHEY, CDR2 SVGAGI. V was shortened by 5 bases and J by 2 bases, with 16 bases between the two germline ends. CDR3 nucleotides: TGTGCCAGCAGTACCCAGTCGCGGGTCACCTACGAGCAGTACTTC. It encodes CASSTQSRVTYEQYF.

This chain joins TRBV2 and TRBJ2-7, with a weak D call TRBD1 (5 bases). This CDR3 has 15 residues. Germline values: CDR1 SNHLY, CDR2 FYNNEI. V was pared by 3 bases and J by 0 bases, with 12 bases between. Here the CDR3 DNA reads TGTGCCAGCAGTGAGTATTCAGGGTTCTCCTACGAGCAGTACTTC. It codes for CASSEYSGFSYEQYF.

CDR3 residues: CASSVGTGDYRELFF. DNA for the CDR3: TGCGCCAGCAGCGTCGGGACAGGGGATTATAGGGAGCTGTTTTTT. This chain uses TRBV5-1 with TRBJ2-2, with 10 bases that match TRBD1. Germline loops: CDR1 SGHRS, CDR2 YFSETQ. V trimming: 4 bases; J trimming: 9 bases; junction bases outside the gene matches: 9. This CDR3 spans 15 amino acids.